The 31 T cell receptor beta chains in this list originate from one sample, sequenced in a study of blood T cells in healthy people across ages. Together with a sample-barcoded 5' primer, a J-beta primer mix was included in a second PCR lasting about 7 to 11 cycles. A single record per CDR3 protein comes from TCRdb applying MiXCR to the 5' RACE reads. The sample consists of about 1.4 million distinct CDR3 sequences, roughly 60% of them appearing once. The sequenced material came from blood. The source of these receptors is a man between 18 and 35 years old in good health.

This clonotype appeared a few times. This chain joins TRBV6-2 or TRBV6-3 and TRBJ1-6; unclear D gene. Trimming left V 5 bases short and J 9 bases short, with 14 bases between. The CDR3 consists of 14 residues. CDR1 is MNHEY, CDR2 SVGEGT, per germline. This chain's CDR3 is CASSPGRLSSPLHF. In nucleotides, the CDR3 is TGTGCCAGCAGTCCGGGCAGGTTGAGTTCACCCCTCCACTTT.

The J gene is TRBJ2-7, the V gene TRBV12-3 or TRBV12-4, with D possibly matching TRBD1 (7 bases). The CDR3 has 14 residues. Trimming left V 6 bases short and J 0 bases short, with 12 bases between. As DNA, the CDR3 is TGTGCCAGCAGCGGAGGGGGCTCCTCCTACGAGCAGTACTTC. Translation gives CASSGGGSSYEQYF.

The V gene is TRBV2, the J gene TRBJ2-7; weak D call: TRBD2 (5 bases). This CDR3 has 16 residues. Germline V gene sequence: CDR1 SNHLY, CDR2 FYNNEI. V lost 8 bases and J lost 0, with 20 bases in between. In nucleotides, the CDR3 is TGTGCCAGCGTGATAGGGAGTAAACAGCGCTCCTACGAGCAGTACTTC. This sequence encodes CASVIGSKQRSYEQYF.

The chain recombines TRBV29-1 with TRBJ1-1, with D unresolved. The CDR3 runs 12 residues. Trimming pared 4 bases from V and 4 bases from J, leaving 10 bases between. Germline V CDR1 and CDR2: SQVTM, ANQGSEA. CDR3 region: CSVATTGTEAFF. The CDR3 DNA follows: TGCAGCGTTGCTACCACCGGCACTGAAGCTTTCTTT.

V is TRBV7-9 and J is TRBJ2-2; TRBD2 agrees at 10 bases. The CDR3 runs 20 residues. Germline-derived CDR1 and CDR2 are SEHNR and FQNEAQ (reference sequence). The trim removed 4 bases at V and 4 bases at J, leaving 18 bases unmatched. The DNA for the CDR3 is TGTGCCAGCAGCTCGGGCGATGGGGTAGCGGGAGGCCGCAGCACCGGGGAGCTGTTTTTT. This sequence encodes CASSSGDGVAGGRSTGELFF.

The chain has TRBV5-6 and TRBJ1-5; perhaps TRBD1 as D (6 bases). In germline, CDR1 is SGHDT, CDR2 YYEEEE. CDR3 length equals 15 residues. V lost 4 bases, J lost 5 bases, and 16 bases lay in between. The CDR3: CASSATRGIDQPQHF. The CDR3 coding sequence is TGTGCCAGCAGCGCCACTAGGGGGATCGATCAGCCCCAGCATTTT.

The rearrangement links TRBV20-1 to TRBJ2-3; perhaps TRBD2 as D (6 bases). Germline lookup yields CDR1 DFQATT and CDR2 SNEGSKA (reference sequence). V lost 3 bases and J 0 bases, leaving 19 bases between the germline ends. The CDR3 runs 17 residues. This CDR3 is CSARELRDFPSTDTQYF. CDR3 nucleotide sequence: TGCAGTGCTAGGGAACTCCGGGACTTTCCTAGCACAGATACGCAGTATTTT.

On this clonotype itself: A read error may be the cause here, since a much bigger clone is one base away. This sequence joins TRBV29-1 and TRBJ2-5; D might be TRBD2 (5 bases). The CDR3 covers 12 residues. Germline CDR1 and CDR2: SQVTM and ANQGSEA. V was cut by 3 bases and J by 7 bases, with 12 bases left in between. CDR3 amino acids: CSVESGLGTQYF. CDR3 coding DNA: TGCAGCGTTGAGAGTGGACTGGGGACCCAGTACTTC.

The chain recombines TRBV6-2 or TRBV6-3 with TRBJ2-1; D possibly corresponds to TRBD2 (6 bases). Germline V gene lookup returns CDR1 MNHEY and CDR2 SVGEGT. With 6 bases removed from V and 12 bases from J, the gap between germline ends came to 24 bases. The CDR3 runs to 15 residues. As DNA, the CDR3 is TGTGCCAGCAGAGATCCGGGGGAGCCTTCGGTTGGGCAGTTCTTC. Protein sequence: CASRDPGEPSVGQFF.

This clonotype was observed a handful of times. V usage is TRBV4-2 and J usage is TRBJ2-1; D gene unclear. The germline gives CDR1 LGHNA, CDR2 YNFKEQ. Trimming stripped 4 bases from V and 5 bases from J, with 12 bases between. There are 14 residues in the CDR3. The CDR3 DNA is TGTGCCAGCAGCCTTCCCGGGCCAAACAATGAGCAGTTCTTC. It translates to CASSLPGPNNEQFF.

This clonotype was seen a few times. The genes are TRBV28 and TRBJ2-7, with D unclear. The CDR3 covers 15 residues. The germline V gene has CDR1 MDHEN and CDR2 SYDVKM. V was pared by 3 bases and J by 1 base, with 13 bases between. The CDR3 coding sequence is TGTGCCAGCAGTTTTGGCGACATTCCATCCTACGAGCAGTACTTC. Amino acid sequence: CASSFGDIPSYEQYF.

The rearrangement joins TRBV4-1 to TRBJ1-4; 7 bases line up with TRBD1. V shed 0 bases, J shed 5 bases, and the junction held 9 bases outside the gene matches. CDR1 MGHRA and CDR2 YSYEKL come from the germline V gene. CDR3 size: 17 residues. The DNA of the CDR3 is TGCGCCAGCAGCCAAGACTCCAGGGGGTTAGAGAATGAAAAACTGTTTTTT. Translation gives CASSQDSRGLENEKLFF.

This rearrangement joins TRBV6-5 to TRBJ2-1; a possible D gene is TRBD2 (6 bases). V lost 2 bases and J 15 bases, leaving 11 bases between the germline ends. The CDR3 length is 11 residues. The germline gives CDR1 MNHEY, CDR2 SVGAGI. CDR3 nucleotide sequence: TGTGCCAGCAGTTACGGGACTTTAGTGTTCTTC. Residues: CASSYGTLVFF.

This clonotype was seen ten or more times. The rearrangement links TRBV29-1 to TRBJ2-5; D gene unclear. Trimming removed 6 bases at V and 5 bases at J, with 7 bases between. CDR1 is SQVTM, CDR2 ANQGSEA, per germline. This CDR3 comprises 10 residues. The CDR3 DNA is TGCAGCGTGCCCCTGGAGACCCAGTACTTC. Residues: CSVPLETQYF.

CDR3 loop: CASSITGNTDTQYF. The DNA for the CDR3 is TGTGCCAGTAGTATAACAGGAAACACAGATACGCAGTATTTT. The genes are TRBV19 and TRBJ2-3; D may be TRBD1 (5 bases). The germline V gene has CDR1 LNHDA and CDR2 SQIVND (reference sequence). V was pared by 2 bases and J by 2 bases, with 8 bases between. The CDR3 length is 14 residues.

The rearrangement links TRBV2 to TRBJ2-3; 8 bases line up with TRBD1. J gave up 3 bases and V 7 bases, and 12 bases lay outside the gene matches. CDR3 length equals 16 residues. Germline values: CDR1 SNHLY, CDR2 FYNNEI. This CDR3 reads CASTPQGEDWTDTQYF. In DNA form, the CDR3 reads TGTGCCAGCACCCCACAGGGGGAGGACTGGACAGATACGCAGTATTTT.

The V gene is TRBV12-3 or TRBV12-4, the J gene TRBJ1-2, with 7 bases aligning to TRBD1. Trimming removed 6 bases from V and 3 bases from J; junction bases left unmatched: 7. CDR3 size: 14 residues. The CDR3 loop reads CASRQGGEDYGYTF. The CDR3, as DNA: TGTGCCAGCAGGCAAGGGGGCGAGGACTATGGCTACACCTTC.

V gene TRBV2 combines with J gene TRBJ1-1; D unclear. This CDR3 has 12 amino acids. V dropped 5 bases and J dropped 6 bases, with 10 bases sitting between them. Germline V gene lookup returns CDR1 SNHLY and CDR2 FYNNEI. The CDR3 loop is CASSPTASEAFF. The DNA of the CDR3 is TGTGCCAGCAGTCCTACTGCCTCTGAAGCTTTCTTT.

To note about this clonotype: Mismatch with germline at one junction end may stem from a read error. V usage is TRBV29-1 and J usage is TRBJ2-7; D not certain. Germline CDR1 is SQVTM and CDR2 is ANQGSEA. The CDR3 runs to 12 residues. The CDR3 DNA reads TGCGGCGTTGAAGATCCCCGTTCCGAGCAGTACTTC. Translated: CGVEDPRSEQYF.

The J gene is TRBJ2-2, the V gene TRBV7-9; 7 positions agree with TRBD2. The CDR3 consists of 18 residues. Germline V gene lookup returns CDR1 SEHNR and CDR2 FQNEAQ (reference sequence). V lost 2 bases and J lost 3; bases outside the gene matches: 12. For the CDR3, the DNA is TGTGCCAGCAGCTTAAGGACTAGAGAGGGGCTGGACACCGGGGAGCTGTTTTTT. Translation: CASSLRTREGLDTGELFF.

This CDR3 reads CASSQSGGVTEAFF. The CDR3 bases are TGCGCCAGCAGCCAATCAGGGGGAGTCACTGAAGCTTTCTTT. The V gene is TRBV4-1, the J gene TRBJ1-1, with TRBD1 matching 7 bases. With V trimmed by 2 bases and J by 4 bases, 4 bases remained unmatched. Germline loops: CDR1 MGHRA, CDR2 YSYEKL. This CDR3 is built from 14 residues.

The chain joins TRBV29-1 to TRBJ1-2, with TRBD1 as a possible D gene (6 bases). The germline CDR1 and CDR2 sequences are SQVTM and ANQGSEA. CDR3 length equals 13 residues. The ends were cut back, 8 bases at V and 3 bases at J, with 16 bases in the middle. The DNA for the CDR3 is TGCAGCACGAGGACAGACCTGGACTATGGCTACACCTTC. Translated: CSTRTDLDYGYTF.

This clonotype was recorded a few times. The chain has TRBV29-1 and TRBJ2-5; D not resolved. This CDR3 has 12 amino acids. V gave up 3 bases and J gave up 1 base, with 6 bases separating them. Germline loops: CDR1 SQVTM, CDR2 ANQGSEA. DNA of the CDR3: TGCAGCGTTGATGTCCGCCAAGAGACCCAGTACTTC. This sequence encodes CSVDVRQETQYF.

The chain joins TRBV20-1 to TRBJ1-6, with 8 bases matching TRBD1. J was trimmed by 9 bases and V by 6 bases; bases with no gene match: 13. Germline V gives CDR1 DFQATT, CDR2 SNEGSKA (reference sequence). This CDR3 is 15 amino acids long. CDR3 loop: CSAASRTGFGSPLHF. The CDR3 DNA reads TGCAGTGCCGCGTCGCGGACAGGGTTTGGTTCACCCCTCCACTTT.

This clonotype has only a few counts. The V gene is TRBV29-1, the J gene TRBJ1-1, with D uncertain. The CDR3 length is 13 residues. Germline CDR1 SQVTM, CDR2 ANQGSEA. The V gene lost 6 bases and the J gene lost 3 bases, with 14 bases spanning the gap. As DNA, the CDR3 is TGCAGCGTATATGGAGAGGTCGACACTGAAGCTTTCTTT. It yields the protein CSVYGEVDTEAFF. The entire variable domain, with the rest obtained from reference TRBV29-1 and TRBJ1-1, is as follows: SAVISQKPSRDICQRGTSLTIQCQVDSQVTMMFWYRQQPGQSLTLIATANQGSEATYESGFVIDKFPISRPNLTFSTLTVSNMSPEDSSIYLCSVYGEVDTEAFFGQGTRLTVV.

This chain uses TRBV25-1 with TRBJ1-2; 7 nucleotides match TRBD1. The CDR3 has 15 residues. Germline lookup yields CDR1 MGHDK and CDR2 SYGVNS. V trimming: 4 bases; J trimming: 1 base; junction bases outside the gene matches: 6. As DNA, the CDR3 is TGTGCCAGCAGTGGGACAGGACCTAATAACTATGGCTACACCTTC. Amino acid sequence: CASSGTGPNNYGYTF.

The chain links TRBV6-5 to TRBJ2-3; 9 bases match TRBD2. Germline CDR1 MNHEY, CDR2 SVGAGI. Unmatched junction bases numbered 4, after V lost 2 bases and J lost 4 bases. This CDR3 region has 15 residues. The CDR3 DNA is TGTGCCAGCAGTTACGCGGGGGGGAGGTCAGATACGCAGTATTTT. It yields the protein CASSYAGGRSDTQYF.

J is TRBJ2-7 and V is TRBV7-2, with TRBD2 matching over 8 bases. Germline loops: CDR1 SGHTA, CDR2 FQGNSA. The trim removed 5 bases at V and 7 bases at J, leaving 4 bases unmatched. CDR3 length equals 12 residues. This CDR3 reads CASSIVAGEQYF. DNA of the CDR3: TGTGCCAGCAGCATCGTAGCGGGGGAGCAGTACTTC.

The chain carries TRBV20-1 and TRBJ2-6; D call uncertain. V was clipped by 6 bases and J by 0 bases, with 12 bases between them. CDR1 and CDR2 (germline): DFQATT, SNEGSKA (reference sequence). This CDR3 spans 15 amino acids. As DNA, the CDR3 is TGCAGTGCCATCCAGTCAAGCTCTGGGGCCAACGTCCTGACTTTC. Translating it yields CSAIQSSSGANVLTF.

There are a few counts of this clonotype. This chain connects TRBV4-1 to TRBJ2-3; D is possibly TRBD2 (5 bases). Germline lookup yields CDR1 MGHRA and CDR2 YSYEKL. CDR3 length: 15 amino acids. The ends were cut back, 0 bases at V and 3 bases at J, with 10 bases in the middle. CDR3 sequence (DNA): TGCGCCAGCAGCCAAGATGGGCTAGCAACAGATACGCAGTATTTT. It translates to CASSQDGLATDTQYF.

The sample holds a few counts of this clonotype. The chain has TRBV25-1 and TRBJ2-2, with 7 bases lining up with TRBD2. Unmatched junction bases numbered 3, after V lost 5 bases and J lost 6 bases. The CDR3 is 13 residues long. From germline, CDR1 is MGHDK and CDR2 SYGVNS. The DNA for the CDR3 is TGTGCCAGCAGTCAAGCGGGGTCCGGGGAGCTGTTTTTT. Amino acids: CASSQAGSGELFF.